This entry is about one T cell receptor (beta chain). These data belong to a study of shared clonotypes between healthy human individuals. The authors sequenced unsorted PBMC DNA on ten immunoSEQ deep assay plates. The table came from immunoSEQ multiplex PCR; TCRdb's copy has only in-frame clones and leaves some out. This repertoire shows hundreds of thousands of clones, around 81% found once; its top ten account for 12%. Germline CDR1 and CDR2: SQVTM and ANQGSEA. The CDR3 totals 17 residues. The ends lost 3 bases at V and 0 bases at J; junction bases unmatched: 8. This chain joins TRBV29-1 and TRBJ2-5, with 12 bases lining up with TRBD2. Sequenced material: PBMCs. The sequence was collected from a woman aged 40 to 50 in good health. Some clones in this sample may be carry-over from other donors' samples. The CDR3 DNA is TGCAGCGTTGATATGCCCGGACTAGCGGGGTACCAAGAGACCCAGTACTTC. Encoded protein: CSVDMPGLAGYQETQYF.